One sample yielded the 19 T cell receptor beta chains listed below, sequenced in a study of shared clonotypes between healthy human individuals. Repertoires were generated with immunoSEQ multiplex PCR, while TCRdb's copy carries only in-frame clones and drops some. Counted here are more than 450,000 clones, 79% occurring once; the ten biggest clones make up under 15%. The source material was PBMCs. These receptor sequences come from a woman aged 40-49 years in good health. Some clones in this sample may be carry-over from other donors' samples.

V usage is TRBV9 and J usage is TRBJ2-1; 9 nucleotides match TRBD2. Germline loops: CDR1 SGDLS, CDR2 YYNGEE. This CDR3 has 18 residues. J lost 1 base, V lost 2 bases, and 10 bases had no gene match. This chain's CDR3 is CASSVARASGKSYNEQFF. CDR3 DNA sequence: TGTGCCAGCAGCGTCGCCCGGGCTAGCGGGAAGTCCTACAATGAGCAGTTCTTC.

The rearrangement joins TRBV5-5 to TRBJ2-3; D is unresolved. Per the germline V gene, CDR1 is SGHKS and CDR2 is YYEKEE (reference sequence). Trimming cost V 3 bases and J 1 base, with 6 bases left between them. The CDR3 runs to 13 residues. CDR3 sequence reads: CASSSIRTDTQYF. CDR3 sequence (DNA): TGTGCCAGCAGCTCCATTCGCACAGATACGCAGTATTTT.

This chain links TRBV27 with TRBJ2-2; tentative D call: TRBD1 (5 bases). This CDR3 has 14 residues. V was trimmed by 3 bases and J by 5 bases, leaving 10 bases between them. The germline CDR1 and CDR2 sequences are MNHEY and SMNVEV (reference sequence). The CDR3 reads CASSFFPGTGELFF. CDR3 DNA: TGTGCCAGCAGTTTTTTTCCAGGGACCGGGGAGCTGTTTTTT.

The rearrangement uses TRBV2 and TRBJ1-5; a possible D gene is TRBD1 (6 bases). This CDR3 is 15 amino acids long. V was cut by 2 bases and J by 5 bases, with 13 bases left in between. Germline loops: CDR1 SNHLY, CDR2 FYNNEI. CDR3 protein: CASSEPLAGDQPQHF. For the CDR3, the DNA is TGTGCCAGCAGTGAACCCCTCGCAGGGGATCAGCCCCAGCATTTT.

The chain employs TRBV18 and TRBJ2-1; TRBD2 aligns across 10 bases. V gave up 3 bases and J gave up 1 base; unmatched junction bases: 6. The germline gives CDR1 KGHSH, CDR2 LQKENI. CDR3 length: 17 residues. The CDR3 DNA reads as TGTGCCAGCTCACCCCCTAGCGGGAGCGATTCCTACAATGAGCAGTTCTTC. This gives the protein CASSPPSGSDSYNEQFF.

The rearrangement joins TRBV19 to TRBJ1-5, with D hard to call. Germline V gene sequence: CDR1 LNHDA, CDR2 SQIVND (reference sequence). The V and J ends lost 4 bases and 5 bases respectively, with 9 bases between them. The CDR3 loop spans 13 amino acids. In DNA form, the CDR3 reads TGTGCCAGTAGTACGGACCGAGATCAGCCCCAGCATTTT. Encoded protein: CASSTDRDQPQHF.

This clone is a singleton in its sample. The V call is TRBV5-1, the J call TRBJ2-2; D gene uncertain. CDR1 is SGHRS, CDR2 YFSETQ, per germline. The ends were cut back, 10 bases at V and 7 bases at J, with 20 bases in the middle. The CDR3 has 14 residues. CDR3 sequence: CAGRPQVDIGELFF. CDR3 nucleotides: TGCGCCGGACGACCTCAGGTGGATATCGGGGAGCTGTTTTTT.

The chain links TRBV4-2 to TRBJ2-2, with D perhaps TRBD2 (5 bases). This CDR3 spans 16 amino acids. Germline CDR1 reads LGHNA; CDR2 reads YNFKEQ. V was clipped by 1 base and J by 1 base, with 10 bases between them. CDR3: CASSQGLAGNTGELFF. The CDR3 nucleotides are TGTGCCAGCAGCCAAGGATTGGCGGGGAACACCGGGGAGCTGTTTTTT.

About this clone: Compared with germline, one end of the junction differs, possibly owing to a read error. The chain recombines TRBV5-1 with TRBJ2-7; D may be TRBD1 or TRBD2 (7 bases each). Germline assignment: CDR1 SGHRS and CDR2 YFSETQ. CDR3 length: 14 residues. The DNA of the CDR3 is TGCGCCAGCACCTTGTCCCGACAGGGAGGGGAGCAGTACTTC. Translated: CASTLSRQGGEQYF.

The chain couples TRBV4-3 to TRBJ2-3; TRBD1 matches 10 bases. The CDR3 extends over 15 amino acids. Germline CDR1 LGHNA, CDR2 YSLEER. The J segment lost 4 bases and the V segment lost 3 bases, leaving 4 bases of the junction unmatched. Written as DNA, the CDR3 is TGCGCCAGCAGCCACAGACAGGGGGCGGCAGATACGCAGTATTTT. Amino acids: CASSHRQGAADTQYF.

This clone was seen more than once but under ten times. The chain carries TRBV28 and TRBJ1-5; D not resolved. The CDR3 is made up of 14 amino acids. From germline, CDR1 is MDHEN and CDR2 SYDVKM. Trimming removed 2 bases from V and 6 bases from J, with 11 bases in between. CDR3 sequence: CASSLEEGAQPQHF. CDR3 DNA sequence: TGTGCCAGCAGTTTAGAGGAGGGCGCTCAGCCCCAGCATTTT.

The V call is TRBV28, the J call TRBJ2-2, with 14 bases identical to TRBD2. The CDR3 has 19 amino acids. With 3 bases clipped from V and 5 bases from J, the junction kept 11 bases outside the gene matches. CDR1 MDHEN and CDR2 SYDVKM come from the germline V gene. The CDR3 DNA sequence: TGTGCCAGCAGTTTTCCCCGAGGACTAGCGGGAGGACCTACCGGGGAGCTGTTTTTT. This encodes CASSFPRGLAGGPTGELFF.

CDR3 residues: CASSSWTSGNDEQFF. CDR3 nucleotide sequence: TGTGCCAGCAGTTCCTGGACTAGCGGGAATGATGAGCAGTTCTTC. The chain is built from TRBV6-5 and TRBJ2-1, with 12 bases lining up with TRBD2. V dropped 4 bases and J dropped 8; count of bases not matched to a gene: 6. Germline loops: CDR1 MNHEY, CDR2 SVGAGI. CDR3 length equals 15 residues.

This sequence joins TRBV18 and TRBJ1-2; tentative D call: TRBD1 (5 bases). Per the germline V gene, CDR1 is KGHSH and CDR2 is LQKENI. The CDR3 is 15 amino acids. The V end was cut by 3 bases, the J end by 1 base, with 12 bases between. The CDR3 is CASSPEGLSNYGYTF. The CDR3 DNA reads TGTGCCAGCTCACCGGAGGGGCTCAGTAACTATGGCTACACCTTC.

This chain connects TRBV19 to TRBJ2-1; TRBD2 agrees at 8 bases. Looked up from germline, CDR1 is LNHDA and CDR2 is SQIVND (reference sequence). After removal of 1 base from V and 1 base from J, the junction contained 3 bases not matched to a gene. This CDR3 is built from 16 residues. CDR3 sequence reads: CASSIVGRASYNEQFF. DNA of the CDR3: TGTGCCAGTAGTATAGTCGGGAGGGCGTCCTACAATGAGCAGTTCTTC. The complete variable domain, with remaining parts taken from reference TRBV19 and TRBJ2-1, reads DGGITQSPKYLFRKEGQNVTLSCEQNLNHDAMYWYRQDPGQGLRLIYYSQIVNDFQKGDIAEGYSVSREKKESFPLTVTSAQKNPTAFYLCASSIVGRASYNEQFFGPGTRLTVL.

For the CDR3, the DNA is TGCGCCAGCAGCTTCGGGACAGCTATGAACACTGAAGCTTTCTTT. Translation: CASSFGTAMNTEAFF. The chain links TRBV5-1 to TRBJ1-1; 7 nucleotides line up with TRBD1. The CDR3 covers 15 residues. The J segment lost 0 bases and the V segment lost 2 bases, leaving 4 bases of the junction unmatched. Germline CDR1 is SGHRS and CDR2 is YFSETQ.

The rearrangement joins TRBV5-6 to TRBJ2-5; D tentatively reads TRBD1 or TRBD2 (5 bases each). The CDR3 consists of 17 residues. With 0 bases removed from V and 3 bases from J, the gap between germline ends came to 18 bases. The germline V gene has CDR1 SGHDT and CDR2 YYEEEE. CDR3 sequence: CASSLARGVIREETQYF. For the CDR3, the DNA is TGTGCCAGCAGCTTGGCCAGAGGGGTAATACGGGAAGAGACCCAGTACTTC.

V and J are TRBV19 and TRBJ2-2; 10 positions agree with TRBD2. Germline-derived CDR1 and CDR2 are LNHDA and SQIVND (reference sequence). This CDR3 spans 18 amino acids. J was trimmed by 9 bases and V by 4 bases; bases with no gene match: 17. CDR3 sequence: CASSTYPGSGRPPRELFF. As DNA, the CDR3 is TGTGCCAGTAGTACCTACCCCGGTAGCGGGAGGCCCCCCAGGGAGCTGTTTTTT.

The rearrangement uses TRBV2 and TRBJ1-2, with TRBD1 matching 9 bases. The germline gives CDR1 SNHLY, CDR2 FYNNEI. V was pared by 6 bases and J by 5 bases, with 7 bases of the junction left unmatched. This CDR3 is built from 14 residues. In DNA, the CDR3 is TGTGCCAGCAGGAGTTACAGGGGGCTGTATGGCTACACCTTC. The encoded protein is CASRSYRGLYGYTF.